Shown below are 8 T cell receptor beta chains from a single sample sequenced in a study of response to subunit inactivated influenza vaccine. MiXCR, run by TCRdb on the RT-PCR reads, gives a single entry per CDR3 protein. In the table there are 500,000 to 600,000 distinct CDR3 sequences, roughly 8.2% of which are singletons. The sample here was PBMCs from blood, taken roughly 24 months after vaccination. The receptors were sampled from a man in his fifties or sixties who received an inactivated influenza vaccine.

There are many counts of this clonotype. This chain links TRBV12-3 or TRBV12-4 with TRBJ1-5; the D is unclear. V was trimmed by 6 bases and J by 0 bases, leaving 6 bases between them. The CDR3 covers 13 residues. CDR3 DNA sequence: TGTGCCAGCAGGACAAGTAGCAATCAGCCCCAGCATTTT. This sequence encodes CASRTSSNQPQHF.

This clonotype was counted between two and nine times. The V call is TRBV11-2, the J call TRBJ2-7; 9 nucleotides align to TRBD2. CDR3 length equals 15 residues. J was trimmed by 3 bases and V by 1 base; bases with no gene match: 4. Germline values: CDR1 SGHAT, CDR2 FQNNGV. DNA for the CDR3: TGTGCCAGCAGCTTAGGTTCGCGGGAGGGCTACGAGCAGTACTTC. It codes for CASSLGSREGYEQYF.

Of note for this clonotype: Mismatch with germline at one junction end may stem from a read error. The J gene is TRBJ1-2, the V gene TRBV5-1; TRBD1 matches at 10 bases. The CDR3 runs to 16 residues. Germline lookup yields CDR1 SGHRS and CDR2 YFSETQ. The CDR3 nucleotides read TGCGCCAGCAGCTCTCTGGACAGGGGGGACAACTTTGGCTACACCTTC. It codes for CASSSLDRGDNFGYTF.

This clonotype was counted at least ten times. The chain recombines TRBV7-8 with TRBJ1-2; a weak D match, TRBD1 (5 bases). The germline V gene encodes CDR1 SGHVS and CDR2 FQNEAQ. Trimming took off 6 bases at V and 4 bases at J, with 15 bases between the two ends. This CDR3 has 14 residues. CDR3 nucleotides: TGTGCCAGCAGGGGTCCAGGCGGGGGCTATGGCTACACCTTC. It encodes CASRGPGGGYGYTF. Full variable domain (rest looked up from reference TRBV7-8 and TRBJ1-2): GAGVSQSPRYKVAKRGQDVALRCDPISGHVSLFWYQQALGQGPEFLTYFQNEAQLDKSGLPSDRFFAERPEGSVSTLKIQRTQQEDSAVYLCASRGPGGGYGYTFGSGTRLTVV.

This clonotype has at least ten counts. J is TRBJ1-1 and V is TRBV18; D uncertain. The V end lost 2 bases, the J end lost 0 bases, and 4 bases lay between the germline ends. Germline lookup yields CDR1 KGHSH and CDR2 LQKENI. This CDR3 region has 13 residues. CDR3 region: CASSPNLNTEAFF. CDR3 DNA: TGTGCCAGCTCACCAAATCTGAACACTGAAGCTTTCTTT.

V is TRBV27 and J is TRBJ2-5; no clear D. Germline CDR1 reads MNHEY; CDR2 reads SMNVEV (reference sequence). This CDR3 comprises 13 residues. V lost 3 bases and J 5 bases, leaving 10 bases between the germline ends. The CDR3 coding sequence is TGTGCCAGCAGTTTGAACCCCGGGGAGACCCAGTACTTC. Protein: CASSLNPGETQYF.

The chain uses TRBV7-8 and TRBJ2-2; 8 bases line up with TRBD1. The CDR3 sequence is 17 residues long. V lost 7 bases and J lost 2; bases outside the gene matches: 12. The V gene's germline CDR1 is SGHVS and CDR2 FQNEAQ. CDR3 loop: CASNPRRTGLNTGELFF. The CDR3 DNA sequence: TGTGCCAGCAACCCTAGGCGGACAGGGCTAAACACCGGGGAGCTGTTTTTT.

Many counts were recorded for this clonotype. The chain is built from TRBV2 and TRBJ1-4; no clear D gene. The V and J ends lost 6 bases and 0 bases respectively, with 20 bases between them. The germline CDR1 and CDR2 sequences are SNHLY and FYNNEI. The CDR3 totals 18 residues. CDR3 in amino acids: CASRAGPLTAATNEKLFF. The CDR3 DNA is TGTGCCAGCAGGGCTGGGCCATTAACCGCTGCAACTAATGAAAAACTGTTTTTT. The full variable domain, completed using reference TRBV2 and TRBJ1-4, is EPEVTQTPSHQVTQMGQEVILRCVPISNHLYFYWYRQILGQKVEFLVSFYNNEISEKSEIFDDQFSVERPDGSNFTLKIRSTKLEDSAMYFCASRAGPLTAATNEKLFFGSGTQLSVL.